This T cell receptor (beta chain) was sequenced during a study of Ad26.COV2.S vaccination and SARS-CoV-2 variants. On the study more broadly: Ad26.COV2.S, an intramuscular injection, was given once or twice 56 days apart. Study outcomes and limitations: Spike-specific TCR breadth was greater in vaccine than placebo recipients.

The ends were cut back, 0 bases at V and 2 bases at J, with 5 bases in the middle. There are 13 residues in the CDR3. The germline CDR1 and CDR2 sequences are SGHRS and YFSETQ. The treatment: around 19 received Ad26.COV2.S at low or high dose, single or two shots; 5 received placebo; per-sample allocation not given. Day 63 following the first vaccine or placebo injection was when the samples were taken. Donor was an adult aged 18-55 years in Boston. An Ad26 vector was used to express Wuhan-strain SARS-CoV-2 spike as the vaccine. TCRdb keeps only in-frame clones here, not all; method: immunoSEQ multiplex PCR. Of around 450,000 clones in the sample, roughly 90% were seen once. Comment on this clone: Its cognate antigen is unknown. Other nucleotide sequences in the sample specify the same CDR3.

The sequencing used peripheral blood, collected in a trial of Ad26.COV2.S vaccine versus placebo. The chain combines TRBV5-1 with TRBJ2-5; tentatively, D is TRBD1 (5 bases). This TCR was recovered from a person between 18 and 65 years old who received the Ad26.COV2.S COVID-19 vaccine or a placebo. The DNA for the CDR3 is TGCGCCAGCAGCTTGGGACAGCAAGAGACCCAGTACTTC. This codes for CASSLGQQETQYF.